The source of this T cell receptor beta chain is a study of control samples from healthy donors and cancer patients. Sequencing was performed with immunoSEQ multiplex PCR; in TCRdb, only in-frame clones are kept and a portion is missing. The data contain 160,000 or so clones, more than 85% of them singletons. Germline values: CDR1 MRHNA, CDR2 SNTAGT. Trimming took 0 bases from V and 3 from J, leaving 10 bases between them. This CDR3 has 15 residues. This chain connects TRBV6-4 to TRBJ2-3; D possibly corresponds to TRBD2 (6 bases). The TCR sequence derives from a woman aged 25 to 45 in good health. The sequenced material came from blood. Here the CDR3 DNA reads TGTGCCAGCAGTGACTCTGGGGGGAGTACAGATACGCAGTATTTT. Translated, it gives CASSDSGGSTDTQYF.